These T cell receptor beta chains were read from a single sample in a study of T cell responses to AZD1222 COVID-19 vaccine. Generated by immunoSEQ multiplex PCR, the TCRdb table keeps only in-frame clones and is missing some. This sample has 90,000 to 150,000 clones; around nine tenths occur once, and the top ten carry 4.2%. The specimen comprised peripheral blood, sampled 28 days after the second dose of the MenACWY control vaccine. These receptor sequences come from an adult who received the MenACWY meningococcal vaccine as a control. Each CDR3 is given with its conserved first and last residue. Fields, in order: D gene, V gene, J gene, CDR3 length, clone size, CDR3 DNA, CDR3 protein. A D gene is named only where the DNA matches it firmly. Clone sizes are given selectively: once, few, many, or a class where the clone is expanded.

-,TRBV6-5,TRBJ2-6,13,-,TGTGCCAGCAGTTACGAGGGGGCCAACGTCCTGACTTTC,CASSYEGANVLTF
-,TRBV4-3,TRBJ2-1,16,-,TGCGCCAGCAGCCAAGATCTGGGGACATTGGGGAATGAGCAGTTCTTC,CASSQDLGTLGNEQFF
-,TRBV5-4,TRBJ1-6,15,-,TGTGCCAGCAGCGTTATAGGACTTTATAATTCACCCCTCCACTTT,CASSVIGLYNSPLHF
TRBD1,TRBV30,TRBJ1-6,18,-,TGTGCCTGGAATCTACGCCCGGGACAGGGGGCCCGGGGTTCACCCCTCCACTTT,CAWNLRPGQGARGSPLHF
-,TRBV7-9,TRBJ1-5,14,-,TGTGCCAGCAGCCCCGCCAGGGGCAATCAGCCCCAGCATTTT,CASSPARGNQPQHF
-,TRBV7-3,TRBJ2-3,13,-,TGTGCCAGCAGCCCCCAAAACACAGATACGCAGTATTTT,CASSPQNTDTQYF
-,TRBV9,TRBJ1-6,14,-,TGTGCCAGCAGCGGACAGGTCTATAATTCACCCCTCCACTTT,CASSGQVYNSPLHF
TRBD1,TRBV7-8,TRBJ2-3,16,-,TGTGCCAGCAGCTTAGGGGACAGGGGGCGACTAGATACGCAGTATTTT,CASSLGDRGRLDTQYF
-,TRBV20-1,TRBJ1-1,11,-,TGCAGTGCTGTCGGGGGGGCTGAAGCTTTCTTT,CSAVGGAEAFF
TRBD1,TRBV6-5,TRBJ1-2,15,-,TGTGCCAGCAGTTACTTGACAGGGGGCAACTATGGCTACACCTTC,CASSYLTGGNYGYTF
-,TRBV28,TRBJ1-6,15,once,TGTGCCAGCAGTTTATTTCAGGGCTTTCGATCACCCCTCCACTTT,CASSLFQGFRSPLHF
-,TRBV7-8,TRBJ1-2,14,-,TGTGCCAGCAGCTTAGTAGGGAGGAACTATGGCTACACCTTC,CASSLVGRNYGYTF